The source of this T cell receptor beta chain is a study of vaccination and CD4 T cells after COVID-19. Study overall: Six males and four females, two of them Hispanic, were enrolled as convalescents. The stimulating agents, overlapping spike peptides, came from SARS-CoV-2, HCoV-NL63, HCoV-OC43 and HCoV-229E.

The germline V gene has CDR1 SGHVS and CDR2 FNYEAQ. This CDR3 is built from 14 residues. V was trimmed by 3 bases and J by 5 bases, leaving 13 bases between them. This clonotype was counted between two and nine times. Antigen: not known. The treatment denotes: approximately nine-day PBMC culture with coronavirus spike peptide pools or control peptides (ViraFEST assay). Following culture for approximately nine days, CD4+ T cells were isolated by negative selection. Sequencing of cultured CD4+ T cell DNA used the Oncomine TCR Beta short-read assay. Using its own MiXCR run on the PCR reads, TCRdb lists one record per CDR3 protein. The sample shows 20,000 to 25,000 distinct CDR3 sequences, 38% of them seen only once.

The sequencing used CD4+ T cells from blood, cultured in vitro, collected before SARS-CoV-2 vaccination. The clonotype originates from a human donor who had recovered from COVID-19. This chain uses TRBV7-6 with TRBJ1-1; a weak D match, TRBD1 (6 bases). The CDR3 here is CASSFPQGRTEAFF. The CDR3 bases are TGTGCCAGCAGCTTCCCGCAGGGGAGGACTGAAGCTTTCTTT.